This T cell receptor beta chain appears in the sequencing data of a study of PD-1 blockade in classical Hodgkin lymphoma. Autologous stem cell transplantation was followed by relapse in every patient, and brentuximab vedotin exposure varied. V trimming: 5 bases; J trimming: 0 bases; junction bases outside the gene matches: 13. The CDR3 length is 19 residues. The germline V gene encodes CDR1 SEHNR and CDR2 FQNEAQ (reference sequence). This table comes from immunoSEQ multiplex PCR, and its TCRdb copy is limited to in-frame clones, with some not included. The sample includes about 110,000 clones, about nine tenths of them seen just once.

The receptor comes from a human donor with classical Hodgkin lymphoma. The sample was peripheral blood mononuclear cells (PBMCs), taken before the second cycle of nivolumab. The chain joins TRBV7-9 to TRBJ2-6; the match to TRBD2 covers 7 bases. The CDR3 region has the DNA TGTGCCAGCAGCCCCCCCCGGGGGGTCACCGCCTCTGGGGCCAACGTCCTGACTTTC. Translated, it gives CASSPPRGVTASGANVLTF.